This T cell receptor (beta chain) was identified in a study of OX40 agonist ivuxolimab in advanced cancers. This clone is a singleton in its sample. The CDR3 has 13 residues. CDR1 MNHNS and CDR2 SASEGT come from the germline V gene. V was trimmed by 2 bases and J by 3 bases, leaving 7 bases between them. TCRdb's copy holds only in-frame clones and misses some; the assay was immunoSEQ multiplex PCR. The table shows 78,000 or so clones, with more than 75% occurring only once. The V call is TRBV6-1, the J call TRBJ2-5; D is uncertain. The TCR originated in an adult with an advanced solid tumor such as melanoma, head and neck, liver or kidney cancer. Here the sequenced sample was CD4+ or CD8+ T cells sorted from blood, taken in a trial of the OX40 agonist ivuxolimab. CDR3 protein: CASSENWKETQYF. The CDR3 DNA follows: TGTGCCAGCAGTGAAAACTGGAAAGAGACCCAGTACTTC.